Only one count was recorded for the clone carrying this T cell receptor beta chain. This sample is drawn from a study of blood T cells in healthy people across ages. Together with a sample-barcoded 5' primer, a J-beta primer mix was included in a second PCR lasting roughly 6 to 12 cycles. TCRdb redid the calling of the 5' RACE reads with MiXCR, one entry per CDR3 protein. In the table there are about a million distinct CDR3 sequences, around 48% of which are singletons. Germline CDR1 is MGHRA and CDR2 is YSYEKL. V trimming: 3 bases; J trimming: 6 bases; junction bases outside the gene matches: 9. This CDR3 has 15 amino acids. The authors extracted at least 5 micrograms of total RNA per sample.

This clonotype originated in a man between 25 and 39 years old in good health. Sequenced sample: blood. The V and J genes are TRBV4-1 and TRBJ2-7; 9 nucleotides line up with TRBD2. CDR3 amino acids: CASSQLLAGAPEQYF. In DNA form, the CDR3 reads TGCGCCAGCAGCCAGCTACTAGCGGGTGCCCCCGAGCAGTACTTC.